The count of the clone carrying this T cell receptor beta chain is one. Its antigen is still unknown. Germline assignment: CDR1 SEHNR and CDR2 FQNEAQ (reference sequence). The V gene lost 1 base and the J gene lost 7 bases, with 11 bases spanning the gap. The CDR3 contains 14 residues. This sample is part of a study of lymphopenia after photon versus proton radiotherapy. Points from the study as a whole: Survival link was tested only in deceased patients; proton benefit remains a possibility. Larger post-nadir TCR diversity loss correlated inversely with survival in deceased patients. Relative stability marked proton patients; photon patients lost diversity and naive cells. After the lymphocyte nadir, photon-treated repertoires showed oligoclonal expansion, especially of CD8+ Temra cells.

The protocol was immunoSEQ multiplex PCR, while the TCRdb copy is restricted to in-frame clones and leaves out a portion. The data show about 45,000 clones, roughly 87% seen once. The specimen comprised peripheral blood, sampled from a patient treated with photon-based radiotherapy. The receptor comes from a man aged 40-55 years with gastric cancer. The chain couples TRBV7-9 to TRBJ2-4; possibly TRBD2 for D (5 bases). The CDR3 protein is CASSLVEAGNIQYF. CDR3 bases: TGTGCCAGCAGCTTAGTGGAGGCAGGCAACATTCAGTACTTC.